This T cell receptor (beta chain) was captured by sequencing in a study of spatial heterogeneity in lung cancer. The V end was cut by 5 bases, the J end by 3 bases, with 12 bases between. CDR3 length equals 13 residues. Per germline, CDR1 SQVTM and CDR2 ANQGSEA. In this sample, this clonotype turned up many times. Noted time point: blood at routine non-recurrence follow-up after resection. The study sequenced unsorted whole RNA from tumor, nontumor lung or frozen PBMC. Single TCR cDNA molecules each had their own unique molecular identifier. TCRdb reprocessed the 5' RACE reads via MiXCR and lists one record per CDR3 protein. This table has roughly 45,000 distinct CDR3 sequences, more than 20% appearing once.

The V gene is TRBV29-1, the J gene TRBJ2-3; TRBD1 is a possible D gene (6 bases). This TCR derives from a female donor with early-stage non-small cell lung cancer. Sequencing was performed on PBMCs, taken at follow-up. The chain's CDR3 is CSVSPDRTDTQYF. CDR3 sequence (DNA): TGCAGCGTTTCCCCCGACAGGACAGATACGCAGTATTTT.